This is a list of T cell receptor beta chains from one sample in a study of blood T cell repertoires in COVID-19. Measured with immunoSEQ multiplex PCR; TCRdb has only the in-frame clones, and not every one. The sample yields more than 65,000 clones, around 90% seen once. The sequencing sample was made of peripheral blood. The receptors stem from a human donor in a cohort sampled during active COVID-19. CDR3s include the opening cysteine and the closing phenylalanine or tryptophan. D genes are given only for firm matches. Not all rows give a size; the values are once, few, many and, for expanded clones, a class.

>TRBJ1-3|.|TRBV4-1|.
CASSLEQGRDSGNTIYF
TGCGCCAGCAGCCTCGAACAAGGCAGGGACTCTGGAAACACCATATATTTT
>TRBJ1-5|.|TRBV20-1|.
CSASRQGDQPQHF
TGCAGTGCTAGTCGGCAGGGCGATCAGCCCCAGCATTTT
>TRBJ2-6|.|TRBV19|TRBD1
CASNLATGQRRFGANVLTF
TGTGCCAGTAACTTAGCTACGGGACAGCGCCGTTTTGGGGCCAACGTCCTGACTTTC
>TRBJ2-7|.|TRBV18|.
CASSPSTGTYEQYF
TGTGCCAGCTCACCAAGTACAGGAACCTACGAGCAGTACTTC
>TRBJ2-7|.|TRBV5-6|.
CASRNSLPGVYEQYF
TGTGCCAGCAGAAATTCCCTGCCAGGGGTCTACGAGCAGTACTTC
>TRBJ1-1|.|TRBV9|TRBD1
CASSEYDRAEAFF
TGTGCCAGCAGCGAATACGACAGGGCTGAAGCTTTCTTT
>TRBJ1-1|.|TRBV15|.
CATSRDRGNTEAFF
TGTGCCACCAGCAGAGACAGGGGGAACACTGAAGCTTTCTTT
>TRBJ2-7|.|TRBV7-9|.
CASSSPAGPDYEQYF
TGTGCCAGCAGCTCTCCGGCGGGGCCGGACTACGAGCAGTACTTC
>TRBJ1-1|.|TRBV13|.
CASSNQGDTEAFF
TGTGCCAGCAGCAACCAGGGCGACACTGAAGCTTTCTTT
>TRBJ2-2|.|TRBV4-3|.
CASSQDTGAAMNTGELFF
TGCGCCAGCAGCCAAGATACGGGAGCCGCAATGAACACCGGGGAGCTGTTTTTT
>TRBJ2-7|.|TRBV10-1|TRBD1
CASSESQGAYHEQYF
TGCGCCAGCAGTGAATCTCAGGGGGCTTACCACGAGCAGTACTTC
>TRBJ1-2|.|TRBV4-1|TRBD1
CASSHPGQGYGYTF
TGCGCCAGCAGCCACCCGGGACAGGGCTATGGCTACACCTTC
>TRBJ2-7|.|TRBV7-8|TRBD1
CASSSPGQGSYEQYF
TGTGCCAGCAGCTCGCCAGGACAGGGGTCCTACGAGCAGTACTTC
>TRBJ2-7|.|TRBV30|.
CAWSVPTGGVHYEQYF
TGTGCCTGGAGTGTACCCACTGGCGGCGTCCACTACGAGCAGTACTTC
>TRBJ2-3|.|TRBV27|TRBD1
CASSWTGPSTDTQYF
TGTGCCAGCAGTTGGACAGGGCCTAGCACAGATACGCAGTATTTT
>TRBJ1-1|.|TRBV3-1/TRBV3-2|.
CASSQVANGGQAFF
TGTGCCAGCAGCCAAGTGGCTAACGGGGGGCAAGCTTTCTTT
>TRBJ1-5|.|TRBV21-1|.
CASSKERQGSKRLGNQPQHF
TGTGCCAGCAGCAAAGAGAGGCAGGGGAGTAAGAGATTGGGCAATCAGCCCCAGCATTTT
>TRBJ1-1|.|TRBV29-1|.
CSVGETQGNTEAFF
TGCAGCGTCGGTGAAACCCAGGGGAACACTGAAGCTTTCTTT
>TRBJ2-7|.|TRBV9|.
CASSVGTGGDYEQYF
TGTGCCAGCAGCGTAGGGACAGGAGGGGACTACGAGCAGTACTTC
>TRBJ2-6|.|TRBV5-4|.
CASSLMTGYDSGANVLTF
TGTGCCAGCAGCTTAATGACAGGTTACGACTCTGGGGCCAACGTCCTGACTTTC
>TRBJ2-6|.|TRBV5-1|TRBD1
CASQNRDRGTSGANVLTF
TGCGCCAGCCAAAACCGGGACAGGGGAACCTCTGGGGCCAACGTCCTGACTTTC
>TRBJ1-2|.|TRBV7-2|TRBD1
CASSQNRGYYGYTF
TGTGCCAGCAGCCAGAACAGGGGGTACTATGGCTACACCTTC
>TRBJ1-1|.|TRBV19|.
CASSKTTVNTEAFF
TGTGCCAGTAGTAAGACAACGGTGAACACTGAAGCTTTCTTT
>TRBJ1-2|once|TRBV5-6|.
CASSLARRTGNYGYTF
TGTGCCAGCAGCTTGGCCAGGCGTACAGGCAACTATGGCTACACCTTC
>TRBJ2-7|.|TRBV11-2|TRBD2
CASSIRGYSGDFYEQYF
TGTGCCAGCAGCATTAGAGGTTACAGCGGGGATTTCTACGAGCAGTACTTC
>TRBJ2-1|.|TRBV9|TRBD2
CASTIGGYRHNEQFF
TGTGCCAGCACTATCGGGGGGTACAGGCACAATGAGCAGTTCTTC
>TRBJ1-1|.|TRBV25-1|.
CASSEFHEAFF
TGTGCCAGCAGTGAATTCCATGAAGCTTTCTTT
>TRBJ1-6|.|TRBV7-2|.
CASSRRGSNSPLHF
TGTGCCAGCAGCCGTAGGGGCTCAAATTCACCCCTCCACTTT
>TRBJ2-7|.|TRBV13|TRBD1
CASSPRQGRSYEQYF
TGTGCCAGCAGCCCAAGACAGGGGAGGTCTTACGAGCAGTACTTC
>TRBJ1-1|.|TRBV11-2|.
CASSNTEAFF
TGTGCCAGCAGTAATACTGAAGCTTTCTTT
>TRBJ1-1|.|TRBV5-1|.
CASSRDTGTHLEAFF
TGCGCCAGCAGCAGGGACACCGGCACCCACCTTGAAGCTTTCTTT
>TRBJ1-2|once|TRBV6-5|.
CASSYSREAYGYTF
TGTGCCAGCAGTTACTCCCGGGAGGCCTATGGCTACACCTTC
>TRBJ1-2|.|TRBV19|.
CASSILAGVFNYGYTF
TGTGCCAGTAGTATCTTGGCAGGGGTCTTTAACTATGGCTACACCTTC
>TRBJ2-5|.|TRBV10-2|TRBD2
CASTPGGGGRETQYF
TGCGCCAGCACCCCCGGCGGGGGGGGGAGAGAGACCCAGTACTTC
>TRBJ2-6|.|TRBV28|TRBD1
CASRGTGTGGSGANVLTF
TGTGCCAGCAGGGGCACCGGGACAGGGGGGTCTGGGGCCAACGTCCTGACTTTC
>TRBJ2-7|once|TRBV11-2|.
CASSLDSRGREQYF
TGTGCCAGCAGCTTAGACAGCAGGGGCCGGGAGCAGTACTTC
>TRBJ1-1|.|TRBV15|TRBD1
CATSRDRTGEAFF
TGTGCCACCAGCAGAGATCGGACAGGTGAAGCTTTCTTT
>TRBJ2-6|.|TRBV9|TRBD1
CASSSAGQVTPSGANVLTF
TGTGCCAGCAGCTCGGCGGGACAGGTTACTCCCTCTGGGGCCAACGTCCTGACTTTC